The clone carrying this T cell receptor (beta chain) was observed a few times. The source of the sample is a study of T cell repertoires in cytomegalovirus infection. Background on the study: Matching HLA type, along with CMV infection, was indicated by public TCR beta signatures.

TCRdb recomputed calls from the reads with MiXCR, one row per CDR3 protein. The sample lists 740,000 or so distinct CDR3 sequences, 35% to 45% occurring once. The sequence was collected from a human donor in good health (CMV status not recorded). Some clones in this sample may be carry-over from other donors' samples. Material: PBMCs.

CDR3 nucleotides: TGTGCCAGCAGCCCAGAGGCCCTTAGGAAGAATGGCTACACCTTC. Its translation is CASSPEALRKNGYTF. The rearrangement links TRBV5-6 to TRBJ1-2, with D hard to call. From germline, CDR1 is SGHDT and CDR2 YYEEEE. CDR3 length equals 15 residues. V lost 4 bases and J lost 6, with 19 bases in between.